What follows describes a single T cell receptor (beta chain). This sample stems from a study of blood T cells in healthy people across ages. Combining a sample-barcoded 5' primer with a J-beta primer mix, a second PCR ran for about 7 to 12 cycles. TCRdb processed the 5' RACE reads anew with MiXCR; each CDR3 protein has one entry. Altogether around 1,000,000 distinct CDR3 sequences are present, roughly 24% being singletons, with the ten largest covering around 0.75%. The same sample was also studied in work on T cells of mothers and their children.

The receptor was derived from a girl aged 2-10 years in good health. Material: blood.

This CDR3 reads CASSQGLDGTQYF. The CDR3 nucleotides read TGTGCCAGCAGCCAAGGGCTGGATGGGACCCAGTACTTC. V usage is TRBV14 and J usage is TRBJ2-1; D ambiguous. The J call may be wrong; the DNA end is better matched by TRBJ2-5. Germline CDR1 and CDR2: SGHDN and FVKESK. The CDR3 is 13 amino acids.